Below, one T cell receptor (beta chain) is given with its context. Its target is not known. The naive CD8 population came from CD45RO-negative cells selected for CCR7, without terminally differentiated effector memory CD45RA+ cells. Sequencing used immunoSEQ multiplex PCR; TCRdb keeps in-frame clones, though not all of them. The table has roughly 2.1 million clones, 85% to 95% seen once. The entry originates in a study of shared clonotypes between healthy human individuals. The study, taken as a whole, reports: In having few donors, the study represented limited genetic and exposure-history diversity. Compared with memory subsets, naive subsets generally had larger estimated richness.

Germline loops: CDR1 SGDLS, CDR2 YYNGEE. The CDR3 spans 16 residues. Unmatched junction bases numbered 10, after V lost 3 bases and J lost 6 bases. V is TRBV9 and J is TRBJ2-2; 8 bases align to TRBD2. This clonotype originated in a man aged 18 to 35 in good health. Some clones in this sample may be carry-over from other donors' samples. Input material: naive CD8+ T cells from PBMCs. In nucleotides, the CDR3 is TGTGCCAGCAGCGGGGCCCCGGGAGGGCACCCCGGGGAGCTGTTTTTT. This encodes CASSGAPGGHPGELFF.